Listed here are 25 T cell receptor beta chains from one sample, sequenced in a study of cytomegalovirus exposure and HLA in healthy donors. Primers for the PCR totalled 60 Vbeta and 13 Jbeta. Libraries were prepared by immunoSEQ multiplex PCR; TCRdb keeps only in-frame clonotypes and omits some of them. The sample table includes approximately 76,000 clones. The sequencing sample was made of PBMCs. The origin of the receptors is a man between 18 and 29 years old in good health and CMV-seropositive.

The chain combines TRBV19 with TRBJ1-1; D ambiguous. Per the germline V gene, CDR1 is LNHDA and CDR2 is SQIVND (reference sequence). Trimming left V 1 base short and J 1 base short, with 16 bases between. The CDR3 loop spans 17 amino acids. The CDR3 DNA reads TGTGCCAGTAGTATAGGAACGGTGGGGAGGAGGAACACTGAAGCTTTCTTT. This translates into CASSIGTVGRRNTEAFF.

The chain is built from TRBV7-8 and TRBJ2-5, with 13 bases fitting TRBD2. This CDR3 is built from 18 residues. The V gene end was trimmed by 5 bases and the J gene end by 2 bases; junction bases not matched to a gene: 11. Germline CDR1 reads SGHVS; CDR2 reads FQNEAQ. DNA for the CDR3: TGTGCCAGCAGCCGGACTAGCGGGGGAAGACCTCTTCAAGAGACCCAGTACTTC. This sequence encodes CASSRTSGGRPLQETQYF.

The gene calls are TRBV27 and TRBJ1-2, with 9 bases identical to TRBD1. Germline V gives CDR1 MNHEY, CDR2 SMNVEV (reference sequence). CDR3 length: 15 residues. With V trimmed by 0 bases and J by 5 bases, 4 bases remained unmatched. Here the CDR3 reads CASSLSGTGRYGYTF. The DNA for the CDR3 is TGTGCCAGCAGTTTATCCGGGACAGGGAGATATGGCTACACCTTC.

V is TRBV15 and J is TRBJ2-2, with 10 bases aligning to TRBD1. CDR1 and CDR2 from the germline V gene are LNHNV and YYDKDF (reference sequence). The CDR3 length is 16 residues. V was clipped by 1 base and J by 6 bases; unmatched bases: 5. Here the CDR3 reads CATSRGDRGHPGELFF. CDR3 sequence (DNA): TGTGCCACCAGCAGAGGGGACAGGGGACATCCCGGGGAGCTGTTTTTT.

The chain has TRBV4-1 and TRBJ2-2; 8 bases match TRBD1. Per the germline V gene, CDR1 is MGHRA and CDR2 is YSYEKL. The CDR3 is 17 residues long. Germline trimming cut 1 base from V and 5 bases from J; bases unmatched to any gene: 9. The CDR3 loop reads CASSQGWTGKGTGELFF. DNA for the CDR3: TGCGCCAGCAGCCAAGGATGGACAGGGAAGGGGACCGGGGAGCTGTTTTTT.

The genes are TRBV19 and TRBJ1-2; D remains ambiguous. The V gene's germline CDR1 is LNHDA and CDR2 SQIVND (reference sequence). Deletions cut 8 bases from V and 5 bases from J, with 15 bases between. The CDR3 totals 13 residues. The CDR3 sequence is CASAVPREYGYTF. The CDR3 region has the DNA TGTGCCAGTGCGGTCCCTAGGGAGTATGGCTACACCTTC.

This rearrangement joins TRBV6-4 to TRBJ1-1; D gene unclear. From germline, CDR1 is MRHNA and CDR2 SNTAGT. Trimming removed 4 bases at V and 1 base at J, with 7 bases between. The CDR3 extends over 13 amino acids. The CDR3 bases are TGTGCCAGCAGTGCCCGGGAGAACACTGAAGCTTTCTTT. Its translation is CASSARENTEAFF.

Of note for this clone: The junction differs from germline at one of its ends, possibly a read error. Within the sample, other DNA sequences also encode this same CDR3. V gene TRBV5-1 combines with J gene TRBJ1-1; D remains ambiguous. The CDR3 contains 12 residues. Germline values: CDR1 SGHRS, CDR2 YFSETQ. In DNA, the CDR3 is TGCGCCAGTAGCTTGAGGGAGACTGAAGCTTTCTTT. It translates to CASSLRETEAFF.

V is TRBV9 and J is TRBJ2-2; 7 bases match TRBD2. This CDR3 region has 16 residues. The J segment lost 0 bases and the V segment lost 0 bases, leaving 2 bases of the junction unmatched. Germline lookup yields CDR1 SGDLS and CDR2 YYNGEE. The CDR3 loop is CASSVVGGTNTGELFF. In nucleotides, the CDR3 is TGTGCCAGCAGCGTAGTGGGGGGGACGAACACCGGGGAGCTGTTTTTT. The entire variable domain, with the rest obtained from reference TRBV9 and TRBJ2-2, is as follows: DSGVTQTPKHLITATGQRVTLRCSPRSGDLSVYWYQQSLDQGLQFLIQYYNGEERAKGNILERFSAQQFPDLHSELNLSSLELGDSALYFCASSVVGGTNTGELFFGEGSRLTVL.

V and J are TRBV5-6 and TRBJ2-5; 8 nucleotides agree with TRBD1. Germline V gene lookup returns CDR1 SGHDT and CDR2 YYEEEE. The CDR3 runs to 15 residues. J lost 4 bases, V lost 1 base, and 6 bases had no gene match. Here the CDR3 DNA reads TGTGCCAGCAGCTTGTTTCCAGGGGGCCTAGAGACCCAGTACTTC. It specifies CASSLFPGGLETQYF.

The CDR3 is CASSQGQGHENSNQPQHF. CDR3 coding DNA: TGTGCCAGCAGCCAAGGACAGGGGCACGAAAATAGCAATCAGCCCCAGCATTTT. The gene calls are TRBV11-2 and TRBJ1-5, with 9 bases identical to TRBD1. V was pared by 5 bases and J by 0 bases, with 11 bases of the junction left unmatched. The CDR3 loop spans 18 amino acids. Germline V gene lookup returns CDR1 SGHAT and CDR2 FQNNGV.

The chain links TRBV7-9 to TRBJ2-7, with 10 bases fitting TRBD2. Per the germline V gene, CDR1 is SEHNR and CDR2 is FQNEAQ (reference sequence). J gave up 5 bases and V 4 bases, and 11 bases lay outside the gene matches. CDR3 length: 16 amino acids. CDR3 sequence: CASSSSSAGGPHEQYF. As DNA, the CDR3 is TGTGCCAGCAGCTCCTCCTCAGCGGGAGGGCCCCACGAGCAGTACTTC.

Regarding this clone: Other DNA sequences in the same sample also yield this CDR3. This CDR3 reads CASSGGAGLDRAEQYF. The CDR3 DNA is TGTGCCAGCAGTGGGGGAGCGGGTCTGGACAGGGCCGAGCAGTACTTC. This chain joins TRBV9 and TRBJ2-7; 8 nucleotides align to TRBD1. V gave up 5 bases and J gave up 6 bases; unmatched junction bases: 16. There are 16 residues in the CDR3. CDR1 and CDR2 (germline): SGDLS, YYNGEE.

The chain uses TRBV5-6 and TRBJ1-2; D remains ambiguous. Trimming took off 0 bases at V and 4 bases at J, with 22 bases between the two ends. The CDR3 consists of 18 residues. CDR1 is SGHDT and CDR2 is YYEEEE in the germline V gene. CDR3 protein: CASSLAGVANHPSYGYTF. In nucleotides, the CDR3 is TGTGCCAGCAGCTTGGCCGGGGTGGCCAACCATCCTTCCTATGGCTACACCTTC.

This rearrangement joins TRBV6-5 to TRBJ1-5, with D possibly TRBD1 on 6 matching bases. The V gene's germline CDR1 is MNHEY and CDR2 SVGAGI. The CDR3 sequence is 15 residues long. V was shortened by 5 bases and J by 0 bases, with 11 bases between the two germline ends. CDR3 DNA: TGTGCCAGCAGTCCACAGGGATATAGCAATCAGCCCCAGCATTTT. It codes for CASSPQGYSNQPQHF.

The chain uses TRBV5-6 and TRBJ1-2; a possible D gene is TRBD1 (5 bases). CDR3 length: 16 amino acids. Looked up from germline, CDR1 is SGHDT and CDR2 is YYEEEE. With 0 bases removed from V and 2 bases from J, the gap between germline ends came to 14 bases. The CDR3 sequence is CASSLAPRPGNYGYTF. The DNA of the CDR3 is TGTGCCAGCAGCTTGGCCCCCCGGCCAGGGAACTATGGCTACACCTTC. The variable domain in full, with the rest retrieved from reference TRBV5-6 and TRBJ1-2, is DAGVTQSPTHLIKTRGQQVTLRCSPKSGHDTVSWYQQALGQGPQFIFQYYEEEERQRGNFPDRFSGHQFPNYSSELNVNALLLGDSALYLCASSLAPRPGNYGYTFGSGTRLTVV.

For the CDR3, the DNA is TGTGCCAGCAGTTACGGCGGGCCCTCCTACGAGCAGTACTTC. Protein: CASSYGGPSYEQYF. The chain combines TRBV6-5 with TRBJ2-7; a possible D gene is TRBD2 (5 bases). CDR1 and CDR2 from the germline V gene are MNHEY and SVGAGI. V lost 2 bases and J 0 bases, leaving 8 bases between the germline ends. The CDR3 has 14 residues.

Measured by frequency, this clone is medium-sized. The chain has TRBV2 and TRBJ1-6, with D perhaps TRBD1 (5 bases). This CDR3 has 14 residues. The V end was cut by 4 bases, the J end by 7 bases, with 11 bases between. Germline loops: CDR1 SNHLY, CDR2 FYNNEI. The CDR3 is CASSVKGMNSPLHF. In DNA, the CDR3 is TGTGCCAGCAGTGTAAAGGGGATGAATTCACCCCTCCACTTT.

Details on this clone: The sample has other DNA sequences that encode this CDR3 too. CDR3 amino acids: CASSTEGAGYTF. The CDR3 nucleotides read TGCGCCAGCAGCACCGAGGGAGCTGGCTACACCTTC. V usage is TRBV5-1 and J usage is TRBJ1-2; the D is unclear. Germline assignment: CDR1 SGHRS and CDR2 YFSETQ. V gave up 4 bases and J gave up 7 bases, with 11 bases separating them. The CDR3 totals 12 residues.

The CDR3 DNA sequence: TGTGCCAGCGCCTCGTCGAGGTCTTGGACCGGGGAGCTGTTTTTT. Protein product: CASASSRSWTGELFF. This chain connects TRBV9 to TRBJ2-2; D not certain. V lost 7 bases and J 5 bases, leaving 18 bases between the germline ends. The CDR3 consists of 15 residues. Looked up from germline, CDR1 is SGDLS and CDR2 is YYNGEE.

J is TRBJ2-1 and V is TRBV19; D is possibly TRBD2 (6 bases). The CDR3 contains 12 residues. Germline CDR1 is LNHDA and CDR2 is SQIVND (reference sequence). Trimming shortened V by 5 bases and J by 9 bases, and 11 bases separated the two germline ends. The CDR3 is CASSPGGVEQFF. CDR3 nucleotide sequence: TGTGCCAGTAGTCCCGGAGGGGTTGAGCAGTTCTTC.

V usage is TRBV7-2 and J usage is TRBJ1-1; D is ambiguous. The CDR3 covers 15 residues. Germline-derived CDR1 and CDR2 are SGHTA and FQGNSA. Trimming took 5 bases from V and 1 from J, leaving 14 bases between them. This CDR3 reads CASSATGGRNTEAFF. The CDR3 DNA follows: TGTGCCAGCAGCGCAACCGGAGGACGGAACACTGAAGCTTTCTTT.

The chain combines TRBV7-8 with TRBJ2-7, with D possibly being TRBD2 (5 bases). The CDR3 length is 17 residues. CDR1 and CDR2 from the germline V gene are SGHVS and FQNEAQ. V was trimmed by 4 bases and J by 0 bases, leaving 19 bases between them. Here the CDR3 DNA reads TGTGCCAGCAGCTACACGATGAGCGGCTATGACTCCTACGAGCAGTACTTC. Translating gives CASSYTMSGYDSYEQYF.

The gene calls are TRBV20-1 and TRBJ1-1, with TRBD1 matching 9 bases. CDR3 length: 11 amino acids. CDR1 is DFQATT, CDR2 SNEGSKA, per germline (reference sequence). Here the CDR3 reads CGGQGNTEAFF. The CDR3, as DNA: TGCGGGGGACAGGGGAACACTGAAGCTTTCTTT.

The chain combines TRBV6-5 with TRBJ2-1, with 10 bases lining up with TRBD2. V lost 2 bases to trimming and J lost 4 bases; unmatched junction nucleotides: 2. The CDR3 runs to 15 residues. Germline assignment: CDR1 MNHEY and CDR2 SVGAGI. The CDR3 DNA follows: TGTGCCAGCAGTTACGAGCGGGAGGGTTACAATGAGCAGTTCTTC. This encodes CASSYEREGYNEQFF.